Presented here are 31 T cell receptor beta chains from one specimen sequenced in a study of T cell responses to AZD1222 COVID-19 vaccine (dated by TCRdb to the early 2020s). Receptor libraries were prepared by the immunoSEQ multiplex PCR assay. In TCRdb, the immuneACCESS table is reduced to in-frame sequences with V and J assigned. These tables do not hold every clone; where another copy was compared, an unresolved V gene accounts for under half, and the others remain unexplained. Within this sample are 85,000 to 110,000 clones, with 91% of them counted one time only. The top ten clones comprise 45% of the sample. Per the publication, the time point label means: baseline before first vaccination. The source was peripheral blood, collected on day 0 of AZD1222 vaccination. These receptors all stem from an adult in good health.

On this clone: The same CDR3 arises from other DNA sequences in this sample as well. The chain couples TRBV11-1 to TRBJ2-5, with D possibly matching TRBD2 (6 bases). The germline V gene has CDR1 SGHAT and CDR2 FQDESV (reference sequence). This CDR3 is 13 amino acids long. Between the trimmed V and J ends, which lost 5 bases and 2 bases, there was a span of 9 bases. The CDR3 nucleotides read TGTGCCAGCAGCCCGGGGGTTCAAGAGACCCAGTACTTC. Translating it yields CASSPGVQETQYF.

The chain recombines TRBV3-1 (or the pseudogene TRBV3-2) with TRBJ2-7; TRBD1 matches 9 bases. V was pared by 4 bases and J by 2 bases, with 9 bases of the junction left unmatched. Germline V gene data show CDR1 as LGHDT and CDR2 as YNNKEL (reference sequence). This CDR3 comprises 16 residues. The CDR3 region has the DNA TGTGCCAGCAGCCCGGTGGGACAGGGAACCCCCTACGAGCAGTACTTC. As protein: CASSPVGQGTPYEQYF.

The chain couples TRBV18 to TRBJ1-6; D gene ambiguous. Trimming took off 4 bases at V and 0 bases at J, with 7 bases between the two ends. This CDR3 contains 15 residues. Germline values: CDR1 KGHSH, CDR2 LQKENI. For the CDR3, the DNA is TGTGCCAGCTCACAAGATAGCTCCTATAATTCACCCCTCCACTTT. Translating gives CASSQDSSYNSPLHF.

The gene calls are TRBV18 and TRBJ2-7, with D possibly TRBD2 on 6 matching bases. Germline lookup yields CDR1 KGHSH and CDR2 LQKENI. This CDR3 spans 13 amino acids. V lost 3 bases, J lost 6 bases, and 12 bases lay in between. CDR3 region: CASSPGGLREQYF. In nucleotides, the CDR3 is TGTGCCAGCTCACCGGGCGGACTACGCGAGCAGTACTTC.

This rearrangement joins TRBV14 to TRBJ1-1; no definite D call. There are 17 residues in the CDR3. Between the trimmed V and J ends, which lost 4 bases and 10 bases, there was a span of 28 bases. The germline V gene encodes CDR1 SGHDN and CDR2 FVKESK. The CDR3 loop reads CASSPPGDRPFRGGAFF. In DNA, the CDR3 is TGTGCCAGCAGCCCGCCGGGAGATCGGCCATTCCGCGGTGGAGCTTTCTTT. Full variable domain (rest looked up from reference TRBV14 and TRBJ1-1): EAGVTQFPSHSVIEKGQTVTLRCDPISGHDNLYWYRRVMGKEIKFLLHFVKESKQDESGMPNNRFLAERTGGTYSTLKVQPAELEDSGVYFCASSPPGDRPFRGGAFFGQGTRLTVV.

This clone was seen once. The chain combines TRBV18 with TRBJ2-7; D call uncertain. CDR1 KGHSH and CDR2 LQKENI come from the germline V gene. The CDR3 consists of 10 residues. Trimming took off 8 bases at V and 4 bases at J, with 6 bases between the two ends. The CDR3 region is CASGDYEQYF. The CDR3 DNA reads as TGTGCCAGCGGCGATTACGAGCAGTACTTC.

The chain joins TRBV11-3 to TRBJ2-1; TRBD2 matches 8 bases. There are 16 residues in the CDR3. Germline loops: CDR1 SGHNT, CDR2 YENEEA. The V segment lost 0 bases and the J segment 7 bases; nucleotides outside the gene matches: 8. The CDR3 protein is CASSLEGASGLNEQFF. DNA of the CDR3: TGTGCCAGCAGCTTAGAGGGGGCTAGCGGGCTAAATGAGCAGTTCTTC.

The chain links TRBV28 to TRBJ2-1; no firm D call. V dropped 8 bases and J dropped 4 bases, with 12 bases sitting between them. CDR3 length: 13 amino acids. From germline, CDR1 is MDHEN and CDR2 SYDVKM. Here the CDR3 reads CASRIGFYNEQFF. Here the CDR3 DNA reads TGTGCCAGCCGAATCGGGTTTTACAATGAGCAGTTCTTC.

The chain links TRBV27 to TRBJ1-1, with TRBD1 matching over 9 bases. The CDR3 is 16 amino acids. V lost 7 bases to trimming and J lost 0 bases; unmatched junction nucleotides: 9. From germline, CDR1 is MNHEY and CDR2 SMNVEV (reference sequence). The CDR3 DNA is TGTGCCAGCAAGGGGACAGGGTCACCTATGAACACTGAAGCTTTCTTT. Protein product: CASKGTGSPMNTEAFF.

The chain is built from TRBV24-1 and TRBJ1-2; TRBD1 is a possible D gene (6 bases). The CDR3 length is 13 residues. CDR1 is KGHDR, CDR2 SFDVKD, per germline. Deletions cut 7 bases from V and 1 base from J, with 9 bases between. The CDR3 sequence: CATRRGSNYGYTF. The CDR3 DNA reads TGTGCCACCAGAAGGGGGAGTAACTATGGCTACACCTTC.

V and J are TRBV28 and TRBJ2-4; TRBD2 matches at 12 bases. Losses at the gene ends were 8 bases for V and 9 bases for J; bases not matched to a gene: 2. CDR1 and CDR2 (germline): MDHEN, SYDVKM. The CDR3 totals 12 residues. Written as DNA, the CDR3 is TGTGCCAGCTCTAGCGGGAGGGTCATTCAGTACTTC. It specifies CASSSGRVIQYF. Drawing the rest from reference TRBV28 and TRBJ2-4, the complete variable domain is DVKVTQSSRYLVKRTGEKVFLECVQDMDHENMFWYRQDPGLGLRLIYFSYDVKMKEKGDIPEGYSVSREKKERFSLILESASTNQTSMYLCASSSGRVIQYFGAGTRLSVL.

The V call is TRBV12-5, the J call TRBJ1-4; weak D call: TRBD1 (5 bases). This CDR3 is 15 amino acids long. V dropped 6 bases and J dropped 11 bases, with 22 bases sitting between them. CDR1 LGHNT and CDR2 FRNRAP come from the germline V gene. The CDR3 region has the DNA TGTGCTAGTGGCCAGGGTATATTTCATACGGAGAAACTGTTTTTT. It encodes CASGQGIFHTEKLFF.

V gene TRBV15 combines with J gene TRBJ1-1; maybe TRBD1 (5 bases). Germline values: CDR1 LNHNV, CDR2 YYDKDF (reference sequence). V was shortened by 1 base and J by 8 bases, with 14 bases between the two germline ends. The length of the CDR3 is 14 residues. DNA for the CDR3: TGTGCCACCAGCAGAGCACAGGTATACGAAGAAGCTTTCTTT. Its protein is CATSRAQVYEEAFF.

CDR3 sequence (DNA): TGTGCCAGCAGCTTCGCGAGGGGGCGGTGGGAGACCCAGTACTTC. Amino acid sequence: CASSFARGRWETQYF. The rearrangement joins TRBV7-9 to TRBJ2-5, with 7 bases matching TRBD1. CDR1 and CDR2 from the germline V gene are SEHNR and FQNEAQ (reference sequence). The CDR3 consists of 15 residues. The J segment lost 5 bases and the V segment lost 3 bases, leaving 9 bases of the junction unmatched.

J is TRBJ1-2 and V is TRBV6-5; 9 bases line up with TRBD1. This CDR3 is 13 amino acids long. CDR1 and CDR2 from the germline V gene are MNHEY and SVGAGI. V gave up 5 bases and J gave up 7 bases; unmatched junction bases: 5. In nucleotides, the CDR3 is TGTGCCAGCAGTATACAGGGGGCAGGTGGCTACACCTTC. Residues: CASSIQGAGGYTF.

This chain links TRBV2 with TRBJ2-1, with 8 nucleotides matching TRBD2. Germline V lookup: CDR1 SNHLY, CDR2 FYNNEI. The CDR3 sequence is 16 residues long. Trimming at V came to 4 bases and at J to 5 bases, leaving 10 bases not matched to a gene. CDR3 sequence reads: CASSGGREGSNNEQFF. The CDR3 DNA reads as TGTGCCAGCAGTGGTGGCCGGGAGGGGTCTAACAATGAGCAGTTCTTC.

The rearrangement links TRBV6-5 to TRBJ2-7; TRBD1 aligns across 8 bases. The trim removed 5 bases at V and 6 bases at J, leaving 6 bases unmatched. The germline V gene has CDR1 MNHEY and CDR2 SVGAGI. The CDR3 has 13 amino acids. The CDR3 DNA sequence: TGTGCCAGCAGTCAGGGGGCGAACTCCGAGCAGTACTTC. Amino acids: CASSQGANSEQYF.

This chain's CDR3 is CASSFEYSPLHF. In DNA form, the CDR3 reads TGTGCCAGCAGCTTTGAGTATTCACCCCTCCACTTT. The V gene is TRBV7-2, the J gene TRBJ1-6; D is undetermined. The CDR3 contains 12 residues. Per the germline V gene, CDR1 is SGHTA and CDR2 is FQGNSA. V was trimmed by 3 bases and J by 8 bases, leaving 5 bases between them.

The CDR3 is CASSKDRGSEKLFF. CDR3 DNA sequence: TGTGCCAGCAGCAAGGACAGGGGGAGTGAAAAACTGTTTTTT. The gene calls are TRBV6-7 and TRBJ1-4; 10 positions agree with TRBD1. TRBV6-7 is marked as an open reading frame, function uncertain. V lost 6 bases and J lost 7; bases outside the gene matches: 5. CDR3 size: 14 residues.

The J gene is TRBJ1-1, the V gene TRBV2; D is undetermined. CDR1 is SNHLY, CDR2 FYNNEI, per germline. The CDR3 totals 13 residues. V shed 8 bases and J shed 6 bases, with 16 bases lying between them. The CDR3 loop reads CASGQETGSEAFF. CDR3 in DNA: TGTGCCAGCGGTCAGGAGACCGGCTCTGAAGCTTTCTTT. The variable domain in full, with the rest retrieved from reference TRBV2 and TRBJ1-1, is EPEVTQTPSHQVTQMGQEVILRCVPISNHLYFYWYRQILGQKVEFLVSFYNNEISEKSEIFDDQFSVERPDGSNFTLKIRSTKLEDSAMYFCASGQETGSEAFFGQGTRLTVV.

The chain couples TRBV15 to TRBJ2-7; D is possibly TRBD1 or TRBD2 (5 bases each). The CDR3 contains 12 residues. Trimming took off 5 bases at V and 3 bases at J, with 8 bases between the two ends. Germline lookup yields CDR1 LNHNV and CDR2 YYDKDF (reference sequence). This chain's CDR3 is CATSAGGYEQYF. In DNA form, the CDR3 reads TGTGCCACCAGCGCTGGGGGCTACGAGCAGTACTTC.

This sequence joins TRBV7-9 and TRBJ2-6; D not resolved. The V end lost 7 bases, the J end lost 2 bases, and 9 bases lay between the germline ends. Germline V gives CDR1 SEHNR, CDR2 FQNEAQ (reference sequence). This CDR3 is 14 amino acids long. CDR3 loop: CASNYLTGANVLTF. The CDR3 DNA is TGTGCCAGCAACTATTTAACTGGGGCCAACGTCCTGACTTTC.

This clone appeared once. The chain has TRBV6-5 and TRBJ2-1; 7 nucleotides agree with TRBD2. Unmatched junction bases numbered 6, after V lost 1 base and J lost 3 bases. CDR3 length equals 16 residues. Germline loops: CDR1 MNHEY, CDR2 SVGAGI. CDR3 nucleotide sequence: TGTGCCAGCAGTTACTGGGGGGGAGGACTCTACAATGAGCAGTTCTTC. This translates into CASSYWGGGLYNEQFF.

The chain couples TRBV5-1 to TRBJ2-1; maybe TRBD1 (6 bases). The germline V gene encodes CDR1 SGHRS and CDR2 YFSETQ. V was cut by 4 bases and J by 0 bases, with 11 bases left in between. CDR3 length equals 15 residues. The DNA of the CDR3 is TGCGCCAGCAGCGACCACAGGGACTCCTACAATGAGCAGTTCTTC. This gives the protein CASSDHRDSYNEQFF.

The genes are TRBV25-1 and TRBJ1-1; possible D gene TRBD1, 6 bases. Per the germline V gene, CDR1 is MGHDK and CDR2 is SYGVNS. Deletions cut 4 bases from V and 1 base from J, with 22 bases between. The CDR3 consists of 18 residues. CDR3 loop: CASSGIWSQGIKNTEAFF. The CDR3 DNA reads as TGTGCCAGCAGTGGAATCTGGTCACAGGGAATTAAGAACACTGAAGCTTTCTTT.

The genes are TRBV5-1 and TRBJ2-7; D is unclear. Germline V gene lookup returns CDR1 SGHRS and CDR2 YFSETQ. There are 13 residues in the CDR3. V gave up 3 bases and J gave up 3 bases, with 10 bases separating them. For the CDR3, the DNA is TGCGCCAGCAGCTGGGTCCAGAACTACGAGCAGTACTTC. Its translation: CASSWVQNYEQYF.

This chain joins TRBV7-3 and TRBJ2-3, with TRBD1 as a possible D gene (5 bases). Looked up from germline, CDR1 is SGHTA and CDR2 is FQGTGA. The V end was cut by 0 bases, the J end by 1 base, with 11 bases between. The CDR3 has 16 residues. The CDR3 loop is CASSLTTASRTDTQYF. The CDR3 region has the DNA TGTGCCAGCAGCTTAACGACAGCGTCCCGCACAGATACGCAGTATTTT.

The chain carries TRBV30 and TRBJ2-7; D unresolved. There are 12 residues in the CDR3. Germline V gene data show CDR1 as GTSNPN and CDR2 as SVGIG (reference sequence). The ends were cut back, 4 bases at V and 4 bases at J, with 11 bases in the middle. The CDR3 sequence: CAWTKSAYEQYF. In DNA form, the CDR3 reads TGTGCCTGGACGAAGAGTGCGTACGAGCAGTACTTC.

The gene calls are TRBV5-4 and TRBJ1-6; 9 positions agree with TRBD1. This CDR3 is 15 amino acids long. Germline V gene data show CDR1 as SGHNT and CDR2 as YYREEE (reference sequence). The V and J ends lost 4 bases and 5 bases, in that order; junction bases with no gene match: 4. The CDR3 DNA reads TGTGCCAGCAGCCGAAGGGACAGGGATAATTCACCCCTCCACTTT. It is translated as CASSRRDRDNSPLHF.

V usage is TRBV6-5 and J usage is TRBJ2-1; D gene unclear. Trimming took 2 bases from V and 2 from J, leaving 10 bases between them. Germline CDR1 and CDR2: MNHEY and SVGAGI. This CDR3 region has 15 residues. As DNA, the CDR3 is TGTGCCAGCAGTTACGGTGGCAGCACCTACAATGAGCAGTTCTTC. Protein sequence: CASSYGGSTYNEQFF.

The chain joins TRBV28 to TRBJ1-4, with TRBD1 matching 8 bases. The CDR3 consists of 15 residues. After removal of 1 base from V and 8 bases from J, the junction contained 6 bases not matched to a gene. In germline, CDR1 is MDHEN, CDR2 SYDVKM. CDR3 region: CASSLSQGAREKLFF. For the CDR3, the DNA is TGTGCCAGCAGTTTATCCCAGGGGGCGCGGGAAAAACTGTTTTTT.